Here is one T cell receptor (beta chain) with its context. Its specificity is unknown. This specimen belongs to a study of CD4+ T cells in melanoma. General study results and limits: Neoantigen-specific CD4+ T cells in melanoma reportedly had diverse differentiation states. CD8+ T cell, macrophage and B cell function reportedly correlated with neoantigen-specific CD4+ T cells.

CDR3 size: 17 residues. The V and J ends lost 2 bases and 2 bases respectively, with 16 bases between them. Looked up from germline, CDR1 is MGHRA and CDR2 is YSYEKL. Only in-frame clones appear in the TCRdb table, and some are missing; sequencing was by immunoSEQ multiplex PCR. The table records fewer than 15,000 clones, 50% to 75% of them present only once. The receptor's source is a human donor with melanoma. The chain carries TRBV4-1 and TRBJ1-3, with a weak D call TRBD1 (5 bases). The sample taken for sequencing was cells from a culture (not recorded whether cultured in vitro). In nucleotides, the CDR3 is TGCGCCAGCAGCCAACCGGAAAACAGGTTAACTGGAAACACCATATATTTT. It specifies CASSQPENRLTGNTIYF.